This T cell receptor beta chain stems from a study of T cell changes during pregnancy in multiple sclerosis. V was clipped by 3 bases and J by 7 bases; unmatched bases: 15. Germline CDR1 MNHNS, CDR2 SASEGT. The CDR3 spans 17 residues. TCRdb's copy holds only in-frame clones and misses some; the assay was immunoSEQ multiplex PCR. The table records about 93,000 clones, 80% to 95% of them present only once. This receptor was identified in a female donor with multiple sclerosis, enrolled in a pregnancy study. The sample here was peripheral blood, taken after pregnancy. This sequence joins TRBV6-1 and TRBJ1-5; 7 positions agree with TRBD1. The CDR3: CASSDMDRLVFRQPQHF. The CDR3 nucleotides are TGTGCCAGCAGTGACATGGACAGGTTGGTGTTTAGGCAGCCCCAGCATTTT.